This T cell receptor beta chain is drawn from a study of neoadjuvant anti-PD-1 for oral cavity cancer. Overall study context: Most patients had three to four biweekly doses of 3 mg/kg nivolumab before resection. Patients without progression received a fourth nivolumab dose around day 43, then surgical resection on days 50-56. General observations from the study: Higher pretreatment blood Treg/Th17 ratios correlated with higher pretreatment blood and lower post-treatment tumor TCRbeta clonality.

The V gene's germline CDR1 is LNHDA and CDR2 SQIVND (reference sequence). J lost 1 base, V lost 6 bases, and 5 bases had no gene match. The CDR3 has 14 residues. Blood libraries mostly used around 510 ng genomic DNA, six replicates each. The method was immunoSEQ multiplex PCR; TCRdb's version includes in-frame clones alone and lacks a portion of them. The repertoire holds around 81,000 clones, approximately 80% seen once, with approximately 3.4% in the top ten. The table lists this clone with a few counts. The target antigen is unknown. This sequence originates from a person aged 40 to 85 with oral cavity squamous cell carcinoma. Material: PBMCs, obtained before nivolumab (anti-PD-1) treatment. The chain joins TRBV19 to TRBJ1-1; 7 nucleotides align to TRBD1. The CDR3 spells CASRTDRANTEAFF. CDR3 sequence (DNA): TGTGCCAGTAGGACCGACAGGGCGAACACTGAAGCTTTCTTT.